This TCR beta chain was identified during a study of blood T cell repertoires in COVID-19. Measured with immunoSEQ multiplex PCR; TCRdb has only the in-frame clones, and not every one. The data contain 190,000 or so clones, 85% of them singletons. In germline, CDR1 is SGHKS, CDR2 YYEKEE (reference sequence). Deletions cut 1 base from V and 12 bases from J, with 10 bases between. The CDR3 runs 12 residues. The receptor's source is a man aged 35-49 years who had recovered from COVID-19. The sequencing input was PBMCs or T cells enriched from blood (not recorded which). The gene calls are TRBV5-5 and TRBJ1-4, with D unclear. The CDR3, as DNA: TGTGCCAGCAGCTTGTGGGCCAGGCAACTGTTTTTT. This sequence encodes CASSLWARQLFF.